Included here is one TCR beta chain sequence, with context. These data come from a study of blood T cell repertoires in COVID-19. Across the study: From T cells, B-cell-depleted T cells, or PBMCs came the material, which was cDNA or gDNA.

Clones were read by immunoSEQ multiplex PCR, and TCRdb kept only the in-frame ones, dropping some. The profile shows 200,000 to 300,000 clones, roughly 89% of them singletons. The participants were between roughly 18 and 89 years old and came from about two dozen US areas. This clonotype originated in a woman in her twenties or thirties with acute COVID-19. The sequenced sample was PBMCs or T cells enriched from blood (not recorded which).

Here the CDR3 DNA reads TGTGCCTATTCAGGAAGAGCTAACTATGGCTACACCTTC. This encodes CAYSGRANYGYTF. This rearrangement joins TRBV30 to TRBJ1-2; no firm D call. CDR1 is GTSNPN, CDR2 SVGIG, per germline (reference sequence). V shed 7 bases and J shed 0 bases, with 12 bases lying between them. The CDR3 is made up of 13 amino acids.